Presented here are 19 T cell receptor beta chains from one specimen sequenced in a study of beta chain features in type 1 diabetes. The study reverse transcribed the entire isolated RNA, so it sequenced expressed TCRB transcripts. Repertoires were generated with immunoSEQ multiplex PCR, while TCRdb's copy carries only in-frame clones and drops some. The table has 500,000 to 800,000 clones, around 12% seen once. General study points: Shorter TCRB CDR3s, moderately but significantly so, marked every one of the four CD4+ subsets in Type 1 diabetes patients.

These receptors are not linked to any known antigen. Sequencing used naive CD4+ T cells from blood. These TCRs come from a man aged 25-45 years with type 1 diabetes.

This chain connects TRBV4-3 to TRBJ2-1; D unclear. The CDR3 is 16 amino acids. V was shortened by 3 bases and J by 0 bases, with 12 bases between the two germline ends. In germline, CDR1 is LGHNA, CDR2 YSLEER. CDR3 bases: TGCGCCAGCAGCCAGGACCCCTTGAGCTCCTACAATGAGCAGTTCTTC. It yields the protein CASSQDPLSSYNEQFF.

In its sample, this clone was seen a few times. This chain uses TRBV4-3 with TRBJ1-1, with a possible D match to TRBD1 (5 bases). V was pared by 2 bases and J by 3 bases, with 22 bases between. The CDR3 contains 18 residues. The V gene's germline CDR1 is LGHNA and CDR2 YSLEER. The CDR3 loop reads CASSQNTFLGGGDTEAFF. The CDR3 region has the DNA TGCGCCAGCAGCCAAAATACGTTCCTTGGGGGAGGGGACACTGAAGCTTTCTTT.

This chain joins TRBV2 and TRBJ1-1; D ambiguous. CDR3 length: 14 residues. Germline assignment: CDR1 SNHLY and CDR2 FYNNEI. V lost 4 bases to trimming and J lost 0 bases, with 9 bases between them. The CDR3 coding sequence is TGTGCCAGCAGTGTTAGCCAATTGAACACTGAAGCTTTCTTT. Residues: CASSVSQLNTEAFF.

This clone showed up just a few times. The CDR3, as DNA: TGCGCCAGCAGCCGGGGAATTGACGGGGAGCTGTTTTTT. Amino acid sequence: CASSRGIDGELFF. This chain links TRBV4-3 with TRBJ2-2; D unresolved. V lost 4 bases to trimming and J lost 7 bases, with 10 bases between them. The germline V gene has CDR1 LGHNA and CDR2 YSLEER. The CDR3 length is 13 residues.

The gene calls are TRBV4-3 and TRBJ2-1; D not certain. Deletions cut 4 bases from V and 0 bases from J, with 16 bases between. The CDR3 covers 17 residues. CDR1 is LGHNA and CDR2 is YSLEER in the germline V gene. The CDR3 protein is CASSPATYSSSYNEQFF. In DNA form, the CDR3 reads TGCGCCAGCAGCCCCGCCACGTATTCGAGCTCCTACAATGAGCAGTTCTTC.

This clone came up a few times. The V gene is TRBV10-3, the J gene TRBJ1-2; D possibly corresponds to TRBD1 (5 bases). The CDR3 runs to 13 residues. The germline V gene has CDR1 ENHRY and CDR2 SYGVKD. V lost 4 bases to trimming and J lost 3 bases, with 9 bases between them. CDR3 sequence (DNA): TGTGCCATCAGTGCCGGGACGGACTATGGCTACACCTTC. Amino acid sequence: CAISAGTDYGYTF.

This clone was seen a handful of times. V is TRBV2 and J is TRBJ1-1, with D unresolved. This CDR3 is 14 amino acids long. Trimming cost V 6 bases and J 1 base, with 12 bases left between them. CDR1 and CDR2 from the germline V gene are SNHLY and FYNNEI. CDR3 region: CASSSTATNTEAFF. As DNA, the CDR3 is TGTGCCAGCAGCTCTACAGCTACGAACACTGAAGCTTTCTTT.

This clone came up a few times. The genes are TRBV7-2 and TRBJ1-2, with D perhaps matching TRBD1 (5 bases). Looked up from germline, CDR1 is SGHTA and CDR2 is FQGNSA. Between the trimmed V and J ends, which lost 7 bases and 3 bases, there was a span of 18 bases. The CDR3 has 15 amino acids. The CDR3 nucleotides are TGTGCCAGCACCTCTTCGCCAGGGCCTTACTATGGCTACACCTTC. This translates into CASTSSPGPYYGYTF.

Written as DNA, the CDR3 is TGCGCCAGCAGCCAAGATCTAGGGACGTCTGGTCTCGAGCAGTACTTC. It encodes CASSQDLGTSGLEQYF. The genes are TRBV4-3 and TRBJ2-7; D could derive from TRBD1 or TRBD2 (5 bases each). Germline V gene sequence: CDR1 LGHNA, CDR2 YSLEER. CDR3 length: 16 amino acids. The ends were cut back, 0 bases at V and 6 bases at J, with 18 bases in the middle.

With respect to this clone: Because the CDR3's place on the DNA is in doubt, the DNA is left out and the CDR3 is given as listed by TCRdb. The chain has TRBV19 and TRBJ1-2; TRBD1, the table's D call, was not compared with the DNA. Germline V CDR1 and CDR2: LNHDA, SQIVND (reference sequence). The CDR3 numbers 15 amino acids, ends counted. CDR3 sequence reads: CASTSVYAGTYGYTF.

CDR3: CASSHRQADTQYF. Here the CDR3 DNA reads TGTGCCAGCAGCCACCGCCAGGCAGATACGCAGTATTTT. This rearrangement joins TRBV7-9 to TRBJ2-3; the D is unclear. The CDR3 runs to 13 residues. The germline V gene encodes CDR1 SEHNR and CDR2 FQNEAQ (reference sequence). V shed 5 bases and J shed 4 bases, with 10 bases lying between them.

The V call is TRBV7-8, the J call TRBJ2-5; 7 positions agree with TRBD1. Germline CDR1 SGHVS, CDR2 FQNEAQ. With V trimmed by 6 bases and J by 4 bases, 5 bases remained unmatched. CDR3 length equals 13 residues. The CDR3 region has the DNA TGTGCCAGCAGACTTACAGGGGCAGAGACCCAGTACTTC. Translation: CASRLTGAETQYF.

The chain has TRBV5-6 and TRBJ1-2; D not certain. V gave up 3 bases and J gave up 7 bases, with 7 bases separating them. The germline V gene has CDR1 SGHDT and CDR2 YYEEEE. The CDR3 covers 11 residues. CDR3 sequence reads: CASSSWGGYTF. The DNA for the CDR3 is TGTGCCAGCAGCTCCTGGGGTGGCTACACCTTC.

The chain combines TRBV7-8 with TRBJ2-2; D unresolved. Germline V CDR1 and CDR2: SGHVS, FQNEAQ. V gave up 5 bases and J gave up 0 bases, with 7 bases separating them. The CDR3 has 14 residues. Here the CDR3 reads CASSPSPNTGELFF. The CDR3 coding sequence is TGTGCCAGCAGCCCCAGCCCGAACACCGGGGAGCTGTTTTTT.

The gene calls are TRBV5-1 and TRBJ2-1, with a weak D call TRBD1 (5 bases). This CDR3 contains 15 residues. Germline V gene data show CDR1 as SGHRS and CDR2 as YFSETQ. Trimming took 0 bases from V and 3 from J, leaving 10 bases between them. Here the CDR3 DNA reads TGCGCCAGCAGCTTGGATAGGACACTCTACAATGAGCAGTTCTTC. Encoded protein: CASSLDRTLYNEQFF.

The chain is built from TRBV29-1 and TRBJ2-3; D call uncertain. Per the germline V gene, CDR1 is SQVTM and CDR2 is ANQGSEA. The CDR3 has 15 amino acids. V gave up 5 bases and J gave up 1 base, with 16 bases separating them. The CDR3 sequence: CSVSPPRTGTDTQYF. The CDR3, as DNA: TGCAGCGTTAGCCCCCCCCGAACAGGCACAGATACGCAGTATTTT.

This chain links TRBV10-3 with TRBJ2-1; the match to TRBD2 covers 8 bases. V dropped 2 bases and J dropped 11; count of bases not matched to a gene: 8. Germline CDR1 is ENHRY and CDR2 is SYGVKD. This CDR3 spans 14 amino acids. The CDR3 coding sequence is TGTGCCATCAGTGAGGAGGTAGCGGGGAGGAAGCAGTTCTTC. Its translation is CAISEEVAGRKQFF.

This clone was counted only a few times. The chain recombines TRBV29-1 with TRBJ1-3, with D hard to call. This CDR3 is 12 amino acids long. CDR1 and CDR2 (germline): SQVTM, ANQGSEA. The germline V and J ends were trimmed by 3 bases and 4 bases, with 7 bases remaining between them. This CDR3 is CSVDTQGNTIYF. In DNA, the CDR3 is TGCAGCGTTGACACACAAGGAAACACCATATATTTT.

The V gene is TRBV14, the J gene TRBJ2-2; D gene ambiguous. This CDR3 is built from 14 residues. The V gene lost 0 bases and the J gene lost 5 bases, with 7 bases spanning the gap. Looked up from germline, CDR1 is SGHDN and CDR2 is FVKESK. CDR3 in amino acids: CASSQEVHTGELFF. The CDR3 DNA follows: TGTGCCAGCAGCCAAGAGGTCCATACCGGGGAGCTGTTTTTT. The full variable domain, rest sourced from reference TRBV14 and TRBJ2-2, is EAGVTQFPSHSVIEKGQTVTLRCDPISGHDNLYWYRRVMGKEIKFLLHFVKESKQDESGMPNNRFLAERTGGTYSTLKVQPAELEDSGVYFCASSQEVHTGELFFGEGSRLTVL.